This passage covers 3 T cell receptor beta chains from one sample sequenced in a study of blood T cell repertoires in COVID-19. Clones were read by immunoSEQ multiplex PCR, and TCRdb kept only the in-frame ones, dropping some. The sample contains about 210,000 clones, about 88% of which appear only once. Sequencing was carried out using peripheral blood. The receptor source for this set is a woman between 35 and 50 years old with acute or convalescent COVID-19.

As concerns this clone: Distinct nucleotide sequences in the sample also encode this CDR3. The chain is built from TRBV12-3 or TRBV12-4 and TRBJ1-5; D may be TRBD1 (6 bases). The ends were cut back, 1 base at V and 7 bases at J, with 8 bases in the middle. This CDR3 has 13 amino acids. CDR3 loop: CASSLDRVQPQHF. The CDR3 nucleotides are TGTGCCAGCAGTTTAGACAGGGTACAGCCCCAGCATTTT.

The chain couples TRBV6-5 to TRBJ1-2, with D possibly TRBD1 on 5 matching bases. The V gene's germline CDR1 is MNHEY and CDR2 SVGAGI. V was pared by 2 bases and J by 4 bases, with 11 bases between. CDR3 length: 14 residues. The CDR3 DNA reads TGTGCCAGCAGTTACAGGGGAAGGGGCTATGGCTACACCTTC. It translates to CASSYRGRGYGYTF.

The chain links TRBV10-3 to TRBJ1-4, with D uncertain. The CDR3 runs to 14 residues. Germline V gene sequence: CDR1 ENHRY, CDR2 SYGVKD. V was cut by 2 bases and J by 8 bases, with 12 bases left in between. CDR3 bases: TGTGCCATCAGTGAGCCCGGGTCTGGGGAAAAACTGTTTTTT. Protein product: CAISEPGSGEKLFF.